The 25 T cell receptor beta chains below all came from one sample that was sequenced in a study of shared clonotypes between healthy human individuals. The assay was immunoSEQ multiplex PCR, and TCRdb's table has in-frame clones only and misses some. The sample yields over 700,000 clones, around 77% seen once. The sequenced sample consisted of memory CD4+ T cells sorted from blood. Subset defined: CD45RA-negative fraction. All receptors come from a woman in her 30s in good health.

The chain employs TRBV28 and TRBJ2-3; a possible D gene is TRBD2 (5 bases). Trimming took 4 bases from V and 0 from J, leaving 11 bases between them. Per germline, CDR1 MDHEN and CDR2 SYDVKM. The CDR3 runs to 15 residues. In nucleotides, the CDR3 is TGTGCCAGCAGTTGGACTTTCGCTAGCACAGATACGCAGTATTTT. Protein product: CASSWTFASTDTQYF.

The CDR3 DNA reads as TGTGCCAGCAGTGGCGGTAGGACAGGCCTCTCCTACGAGCAGTACTTC. It yields the protein CASSGGRTGLSYEQYF. The J gene is TRBJ2-7, the V gene TRBV25-1, with 7 bases fitting TRBD1. This CDR3 has 16 amino acids. Germline-derived CDR1 and CDR2 are MGHDK and SYGVNS. Trimming removed 4 bases from V and 0 bases from J; junction bases left unmatched: 9.

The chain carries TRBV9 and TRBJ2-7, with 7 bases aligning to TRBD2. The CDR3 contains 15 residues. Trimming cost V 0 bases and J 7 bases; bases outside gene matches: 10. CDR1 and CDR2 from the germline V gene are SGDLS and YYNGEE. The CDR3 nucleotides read TGTGCCAGCAGCGTAGAAGGGGCTAGCGGACGGGAGCAGTACTTC. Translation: CASSVEGASGREQYF.

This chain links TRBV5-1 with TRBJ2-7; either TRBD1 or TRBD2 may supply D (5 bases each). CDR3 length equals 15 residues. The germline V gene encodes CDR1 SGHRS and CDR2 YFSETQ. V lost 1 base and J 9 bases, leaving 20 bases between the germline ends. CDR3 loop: CASSLNPGTESGQYF. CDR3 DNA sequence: TGCGCCAGCAGCTTGAACCCGGGGACGGAGAGCGGGCAGTACTTC.

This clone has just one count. The CDR3 protein is CASSANGAKNIQYF. In nucleotides, the CDR3 is TGTGCCAGCAGCGCCAACGGAGCCAAAAACATTCAGTACTTC. The chain has TRBV2 and TRBJ2-4; no clear D gene. The CDR3 spans 14 residues. V lost 6 bases and J lost 0, with 9 bases in between. From germline, CDR1 is SNHLY and CDR2 FYNNEI. Together with reference TRBV2 and TRBJ2-4, the CDR3 gives the full variable domain: EPEVTQTPSHQVTQMGQEVILRCVPISNHLYFYWYRQILGQKVEFLVSFYNNEISEKSEIFDDQFSVERPDGSNFTLKIRSTKLEDSAMYFCASSANGAKNIQYFGAGTRLSVL.

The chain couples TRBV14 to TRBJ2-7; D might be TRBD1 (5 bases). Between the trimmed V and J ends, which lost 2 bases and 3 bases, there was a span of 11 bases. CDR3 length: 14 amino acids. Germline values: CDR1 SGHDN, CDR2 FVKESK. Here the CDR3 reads CASSQYKGRYEQYF. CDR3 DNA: TGTGCCAGCAGCCAATATAAGGGGCGCTACGAGCAGTACTTC.

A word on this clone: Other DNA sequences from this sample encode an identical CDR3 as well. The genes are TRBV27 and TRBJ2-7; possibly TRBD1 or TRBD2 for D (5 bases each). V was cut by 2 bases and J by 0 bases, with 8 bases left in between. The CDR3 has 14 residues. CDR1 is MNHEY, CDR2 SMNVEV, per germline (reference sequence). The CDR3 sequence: CASSLGGSSYEQYF. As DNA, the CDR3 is TGTGCCAGCAGTTTAGGGGGTAGCTCCTACGAGCAGTACTTC.

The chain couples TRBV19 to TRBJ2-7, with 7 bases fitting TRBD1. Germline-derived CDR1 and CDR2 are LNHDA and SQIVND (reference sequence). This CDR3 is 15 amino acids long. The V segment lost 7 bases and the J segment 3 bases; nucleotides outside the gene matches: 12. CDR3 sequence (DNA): TGTGCCAGTACCGACAGGGCTTCAGGGAACTACGAGCAGTACTTC. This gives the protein CASTDRASGNYEQYF.

The CDR3 coding sequence is TGCGCCAGCAGCGGCGGGACACACAATGAGCAGTTCTTC. As protein: CASSGGTHNEQFF. This chain uses TRBV5-1 with TRBJ2-1; possibly TRBD1 or TRBD2 for D (6 bases each). Trimming took 4 bases from V and 5 from J, leaving 10 bases between them. The CDR3 is 13 amino acids. Germline V CDR1 and CDR2: SGHRS, YFSETQ. Full variable domain (missing parts from reference TRBV5-1 and TRBJ2-1): KAGVTQTPRYLIKTRGQQVTLSCSPISGHRSVSWYQQTPGQGLQFLFEYFSETQRNKGNFPGRFSGRQFSNSRSEMNVSTLELGDSALYLCASSGGTHNEQFFGPGTRLTVL.

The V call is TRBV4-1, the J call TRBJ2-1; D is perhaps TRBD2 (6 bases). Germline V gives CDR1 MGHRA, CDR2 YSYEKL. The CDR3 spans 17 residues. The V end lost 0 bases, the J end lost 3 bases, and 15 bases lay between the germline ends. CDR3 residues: CASSQDGNSGNYNEQFF. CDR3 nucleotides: TGCGCCAGCAGCCAAGATGGCAATAGCGGCAACTACAATGAGCAGTTCTTC.

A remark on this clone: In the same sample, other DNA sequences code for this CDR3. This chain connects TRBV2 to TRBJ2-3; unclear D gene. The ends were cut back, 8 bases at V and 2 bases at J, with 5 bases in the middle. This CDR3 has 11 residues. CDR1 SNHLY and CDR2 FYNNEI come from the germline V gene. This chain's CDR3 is CASRYTDTQYF. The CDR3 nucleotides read TGTGCCAGCCGTTACACAGATACGCAGTATTTT.

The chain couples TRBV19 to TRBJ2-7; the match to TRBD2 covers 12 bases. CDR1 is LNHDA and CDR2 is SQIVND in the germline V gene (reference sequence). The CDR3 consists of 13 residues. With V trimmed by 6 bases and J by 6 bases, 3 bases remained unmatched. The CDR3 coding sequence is TGTGCCAGTAGACTAGCGGGAGGATCCGAGCAGTACTTC. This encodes CASRLAGGSEQYF.

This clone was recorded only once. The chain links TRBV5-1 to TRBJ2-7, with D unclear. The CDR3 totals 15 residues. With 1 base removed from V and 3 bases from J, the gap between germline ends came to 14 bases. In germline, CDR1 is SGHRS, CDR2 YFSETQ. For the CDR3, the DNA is TGCGCCAGCAGCTTGTTGTTTGGTGACAACTACGAGCAGTACTTC. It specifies CASSLLFGDNYEQYF.

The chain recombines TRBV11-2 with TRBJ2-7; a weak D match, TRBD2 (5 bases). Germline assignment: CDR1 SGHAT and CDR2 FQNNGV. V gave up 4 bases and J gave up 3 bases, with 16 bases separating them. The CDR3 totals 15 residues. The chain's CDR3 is CASSSAEAGRYEQYF. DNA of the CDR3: TGTGCCAGCAGCTCCGCAGAGGCGGGCCGCTACGAGCAGTACTTC.

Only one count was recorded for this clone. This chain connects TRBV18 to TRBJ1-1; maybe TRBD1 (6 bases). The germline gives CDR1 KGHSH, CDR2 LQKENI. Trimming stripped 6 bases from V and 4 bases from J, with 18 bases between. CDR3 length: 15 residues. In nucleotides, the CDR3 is TGTGCCAGCTCTCGAAATGCAGGGGATGGCACTGAAGCTTTCTTT. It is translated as CASSRNAGDGTEAFF. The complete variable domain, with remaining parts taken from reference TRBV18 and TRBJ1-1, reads NAGVMQNPRHLVRRRGQEARLRCSPMKGHSHVYWYRQLPEEGLKFMVYLQKENIIDESGMPKERFSAEFPKEGPSILRIQQVVRGDSAAYFCASSRNAGDGTEAFFGQGTRLTVV.

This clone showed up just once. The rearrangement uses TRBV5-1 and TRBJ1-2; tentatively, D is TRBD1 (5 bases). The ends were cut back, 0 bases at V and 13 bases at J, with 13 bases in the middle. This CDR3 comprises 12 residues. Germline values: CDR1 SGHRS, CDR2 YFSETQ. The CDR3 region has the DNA TGCGCCAGCAGCTTGGGTCAGGGTGCCGCCACCTTC. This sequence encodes CASSLGQGAATF.

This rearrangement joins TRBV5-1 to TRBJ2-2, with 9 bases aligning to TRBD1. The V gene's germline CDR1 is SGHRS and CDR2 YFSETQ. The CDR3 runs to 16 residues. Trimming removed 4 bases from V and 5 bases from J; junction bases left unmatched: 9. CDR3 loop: CASSLTGGVRTGELFF. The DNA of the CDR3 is TGCGCCAGCAGCCTCACAGGGGGCGTAAGAACCGGGGAGCTGTTTTTT.

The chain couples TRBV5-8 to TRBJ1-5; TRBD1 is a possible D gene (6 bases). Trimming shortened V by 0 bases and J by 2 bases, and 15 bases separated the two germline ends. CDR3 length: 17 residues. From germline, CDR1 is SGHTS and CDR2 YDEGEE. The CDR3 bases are TGTGCCAGCAGCTTGGGGACAGACAGTGGGGGCAATCAGCCCCAGCATTTT. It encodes CASSLGTDSGGNQPQHF.

The CDR3 DNA reads as TGTGCCAGCAGCCTAGTGGTGGCAGGGGGTTTGACTCAGCCCCAGCATTTT. This translates into CASSLVVAGGLTQPQHF. The chain combines TRBV28 with TRBJ1-5, with 7 bases lining up with TRBD1. The germline CDR1 and CDR2 sequences are MDHEN and SYDVKM. CDR3 length equals 17 residues. The V and J ends lost 6 bases and 6 bases, in that order; junction bases with no gene match: 17.

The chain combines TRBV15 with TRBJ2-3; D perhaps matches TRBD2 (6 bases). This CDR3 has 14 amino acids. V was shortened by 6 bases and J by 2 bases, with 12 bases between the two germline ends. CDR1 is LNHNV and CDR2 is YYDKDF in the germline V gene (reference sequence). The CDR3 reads CATSRAGFTDTQYF. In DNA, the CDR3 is TGTGCCACCAGTAGGGCGGGGTTCACAGATACGCAGTATTTT. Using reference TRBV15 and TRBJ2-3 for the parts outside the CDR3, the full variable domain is DAMVIQNPRYQVTQFGKPVTLSCSQTLNHNVMYWYQQKSSQAPKLLFHYYDKDFNNEADTPDNFQSRRPNTSFCFLDIRSPGLGDTAMYLCATSRAGFTDTQYFGPGTRLTVL.

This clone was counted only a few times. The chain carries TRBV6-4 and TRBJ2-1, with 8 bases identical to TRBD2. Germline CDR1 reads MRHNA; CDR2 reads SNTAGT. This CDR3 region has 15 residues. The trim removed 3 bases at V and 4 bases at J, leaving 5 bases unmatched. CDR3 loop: CASSEWASGYNEQFF. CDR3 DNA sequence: TGTGCCAGCAGTGAATGGGCTAGCGGGTACAATGAGCAGTTCTTC.

As DNA, the CDR3 is TGCGCCAGCAGGATTACAGGGGTTAACTATGGCTACACCTTC. It specifies CASRITGVNYGYTF. The V gene is TRBV5-1, the J gene TRBJ1-2, with 7 bases aligning to TRBD1. CDR3 length equals 14 residues. V shed 5 bases and J 1 base; nucleotides not matched to a gene: 5. The germline gives CDR1 SGHRS, CDR2 YFSETQ.

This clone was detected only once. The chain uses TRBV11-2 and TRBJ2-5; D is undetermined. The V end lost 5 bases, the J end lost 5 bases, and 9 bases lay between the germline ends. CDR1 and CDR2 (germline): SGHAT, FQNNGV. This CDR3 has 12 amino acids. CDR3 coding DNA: TGTGCCAGCAGCCCGAATGATGAGACCCAGTACTTC. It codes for CASSPNDETQYF. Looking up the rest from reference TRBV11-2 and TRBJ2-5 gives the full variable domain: EAGVAQSPRYKIIEKRQSVAFWCNPISGHATLYWYQQILGQGPKLLIQFQNNGVVDDSQLPKDRFSAERLKGVDSTLKIQPAKLEDSAVYLCASSPNDETQYFGPGTRLLVL.

CDR3 in amino acids: CASRLGTSGRRETQYF. The DNA of the CDR3 is TGTGCAAGTCGCTTGGGGACTAGCGGGAGAAGGGAGACCCAGTACTTC. The chain couples TRBV12-2 to TRBJ2-5; TRBD2 is taken as the D call from the table, unchecked against the DNA. TRBV12-2 is a pseudogene locus. The CDR3 is 16 amino acids.

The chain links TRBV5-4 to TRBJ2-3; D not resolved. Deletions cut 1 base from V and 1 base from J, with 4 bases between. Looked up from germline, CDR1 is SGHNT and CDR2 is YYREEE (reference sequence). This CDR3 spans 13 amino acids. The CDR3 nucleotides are TGTGCCAGCAGCTTGATGCGCACAGATACGCAGTATTTT. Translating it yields CASSLMRTDTQYF.